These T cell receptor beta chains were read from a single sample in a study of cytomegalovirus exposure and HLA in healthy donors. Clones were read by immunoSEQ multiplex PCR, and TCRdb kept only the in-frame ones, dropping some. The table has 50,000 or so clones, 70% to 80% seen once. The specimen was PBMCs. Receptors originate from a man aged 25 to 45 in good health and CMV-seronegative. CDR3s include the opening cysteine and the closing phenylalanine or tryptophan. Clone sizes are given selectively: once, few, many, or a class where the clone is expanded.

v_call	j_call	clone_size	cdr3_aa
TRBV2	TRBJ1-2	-	CAGAEGNGYGYTF
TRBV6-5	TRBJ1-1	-	CASSGQWNTEAFF
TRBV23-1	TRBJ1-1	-	CASSQSSSRGMCAFF
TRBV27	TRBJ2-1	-	CASSSLAGVLDNEQFF
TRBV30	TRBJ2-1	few	CAWSSGGLLNEQFF
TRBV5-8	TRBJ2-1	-	CASSLARGSSYNEQFF
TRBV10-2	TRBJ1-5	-	CASSEMSVNQPQHF
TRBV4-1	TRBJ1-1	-	CASSQELQGGYTEAFF
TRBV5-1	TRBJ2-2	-	CASSLSGSGELFF
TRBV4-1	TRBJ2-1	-	CASSQDGGTSDSYNEQFF
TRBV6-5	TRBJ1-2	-	CASSPPWGVGGYTF
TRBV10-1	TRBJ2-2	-	CASMGQNTGELFF
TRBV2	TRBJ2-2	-	CASSEEDIGLTGELFF
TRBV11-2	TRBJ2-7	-	CASSLVPAGYEQYF
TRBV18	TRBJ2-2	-	CASSSARDSNTGELFF
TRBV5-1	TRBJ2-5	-	CASSRREKETQYF
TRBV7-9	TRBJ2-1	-	CSSSLSSPEQFF
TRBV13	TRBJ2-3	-	CASPNMRGAPTDTQYF
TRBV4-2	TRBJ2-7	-	CASSIRGGTGRSYEQYF
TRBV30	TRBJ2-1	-	CAWSLWTSGRGPNEQFF
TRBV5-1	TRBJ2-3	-	CASSLMGAGDTQYF
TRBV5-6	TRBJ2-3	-	CASSPGLAFSTDTQYF
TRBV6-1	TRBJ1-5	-	CASSERGGGQPQHF
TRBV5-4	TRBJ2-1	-	CASRGTADNEQFF
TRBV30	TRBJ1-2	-	CAWSVMGLFRFGYTF
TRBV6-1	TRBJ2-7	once	CASTTSGSYSYEQYF
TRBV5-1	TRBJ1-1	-	CASSSGTGIATEAFF
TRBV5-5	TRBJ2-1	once	CASSLGLAGSYNEQFF
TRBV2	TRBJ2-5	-	CASSFTGTFQETQYF
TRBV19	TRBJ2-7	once	CASSMRTMGEQYF
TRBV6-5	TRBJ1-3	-	CASSYSYEGNTIYF
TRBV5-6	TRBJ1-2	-	CASRSSQEYGYTF
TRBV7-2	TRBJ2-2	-	CASSPLGLAGDQTGELFF
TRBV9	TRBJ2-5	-	CASGRGGRSQETQYF
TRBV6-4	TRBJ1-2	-	CASSDPRTGRNGYTF
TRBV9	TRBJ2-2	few	CASSPSGRRGTGELFF
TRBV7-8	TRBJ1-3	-	CASSTDSGNTIYF
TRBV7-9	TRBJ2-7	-	CASSLVVGTGSTEQYF
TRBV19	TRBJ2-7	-	CASSSVGLAGAEQYF
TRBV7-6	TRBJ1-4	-	CASSLGTVANEKLFF
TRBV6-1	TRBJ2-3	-	CASSDRRGGTDTQYF
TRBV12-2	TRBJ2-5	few	CASRLAGQGERETQYF
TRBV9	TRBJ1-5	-	CASSVGDRGPQPQHF
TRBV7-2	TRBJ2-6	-	CASSLRSEGVWSGANVLTF
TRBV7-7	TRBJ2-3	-	CASSRLVTDTQYF
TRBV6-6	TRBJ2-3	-	CASSYRDSSTDTQYF
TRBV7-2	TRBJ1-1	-	CASSSRDSLWTEAFF
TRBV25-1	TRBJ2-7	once	CASSAGLASYEQYF
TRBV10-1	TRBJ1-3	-	CASSDRGTGNTIYF
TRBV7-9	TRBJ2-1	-	CASSPGLAGGSSYNEQFF
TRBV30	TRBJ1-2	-	CAWSVRAGGATKNYGYTF